This T cell receptor (beta chain) was found in a study of CD8 T cells in Susac syndrome. Study information: Sequenced Susac syndrome patients included over 5 with active disease and about 8 who were in remission. When their blood was taken, the Susac syndrome patients had either not yet had any therapy, were taking corticosteroids, or were taking intravenous immunoglobulin alone. Study-wide findings and caveats: There was no clonal expansion in the CD4+ T cell repertoires of Susac syndrome.

TEMRA cells were enriched by FACS, while CD8+ and CD4+ T cells were obtained through a negative isolation that was performed magnetically. Turning to this clonotype: Its antigen is unidentified.

Deletions cut 7 bases from V and 1 base from J, with 13 bases between. This CDR3 is 15 amino acids long. A quantity of roughly 0.5 to 1 ug RNA underwent reverse transcription using random hexamers. TCRdb re-analysed the immunoSEQ multiplex PCR reads in MiXCR, keeping a single row per CDR3 protein. In the table there are about 200,000 distinct CDR3 sequences, roughly nine tenths of which are singletons. J is TRBJ2-2 and V is TRBV12-3 or TRBV12-4; D is perhaps TRBD1 or TRBD2 (5 bases each). Sequencing was carried out using CD4+ T cells from PBMCs. This sequence originates from a human donor with Susac syndrome. The CDR3 loop reads CASIIHGGNTGELFF. In DNA form, the CDR3 reads TGTGCCAGCATTATCCATGGGGGGAACACCGGGGAGCTGTTTTTT.